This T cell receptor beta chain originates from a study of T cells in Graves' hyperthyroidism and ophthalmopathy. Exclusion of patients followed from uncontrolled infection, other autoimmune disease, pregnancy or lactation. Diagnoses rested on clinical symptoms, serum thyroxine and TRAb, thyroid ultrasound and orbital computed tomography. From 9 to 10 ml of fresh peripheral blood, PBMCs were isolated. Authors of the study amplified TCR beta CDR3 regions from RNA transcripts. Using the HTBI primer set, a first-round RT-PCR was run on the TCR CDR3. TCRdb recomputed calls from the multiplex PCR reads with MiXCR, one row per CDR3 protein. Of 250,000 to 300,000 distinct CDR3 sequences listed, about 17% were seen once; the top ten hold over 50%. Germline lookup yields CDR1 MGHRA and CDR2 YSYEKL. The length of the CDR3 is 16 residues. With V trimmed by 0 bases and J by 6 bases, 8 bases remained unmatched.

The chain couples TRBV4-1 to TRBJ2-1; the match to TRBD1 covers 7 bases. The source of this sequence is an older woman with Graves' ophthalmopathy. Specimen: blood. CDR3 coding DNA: TGCGCCAGCAGCCAAGATCTGGGGGCAGGGGGCAATGAGCAGTTCTTC. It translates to CASSQDLGAGGNEQFF.